These 10 T cell receptor beta chains were all obtained from the same sample, sequenced in a study of cytomegalovirus exposure and HLA in healthy donors. Primers: 60 Vbeta forward and 13 Jbeta reverse. Clones were read by immunoSEQ multiplex PCR, and TCRdb kept only the in-frame ones, dropping some. The repertoire table contains 180,000 or so clones. The sequenced material came from PBMCs. The receptors shown here come from a young woman in good health and CMV-seropositive.

This sequence joins TRBV5-6 and TRBJ1-4; D unclear. The CDR3 sequence is 17 residues long. Trimming cost V 4 bases and J 0 bases, with 16 bases left between them. Germline V gene data show CDR1 as SGHDT and CDR2 as YYEEEE. Here the CDR3 reads CASSSRLLSATNEKLFF. CDR3 sequence (DNA): TGTGCCAGCAGCAGCCGACTCCTGTCTGCAACTAATGAAAAACTGTTTTTT.

The chain has TRBV10-3 and TRBJ2-1; weak D call: TRBD2 (5 bases). This CDR3 has 16 residues. The germline V and J ends were trimmed by 2 bases and 9 bases, with 20 bases remaining between them. The germline CDR1 and CDR2 sequences are ENHRY and SYGVKD. CDR3 in amino acids: CAISETLGGLYVEQFF. The DNA for the CDR3 is TGTGCCATCAGTGAGACCCTAGGAGGTCTTTACGTTGAGCAGTTCTTC.

The chain combines TRBV6-6 with TRBJ2-7; D uncertain. Deletions cut 6 bases from V and 6 bases from J, with 12 bases between. This CDR3 region has 12 residues. The germline V gene encodes CDR1 MNHNY and CDR2 SVGAGI (reference sequence). The CDR3 coding sequence is TGTGCCAGCAGCGGCGGCCAGCGCGAGCAGTACTTC. Encoded protein: CASSGGQREQYF.

V gene TRBV2 combines with J gene TRBJ2-7; TRBD2 agrees at 7 bases. This CDR3 has 12 residues. The germline V gene encodes CDR1 SNHLY and CDR2 FYNNEI. V dropped 6 bases and J dropped 5; count of bases not matched to a gene: 4. The CDR3 nucleotides read TGTGCCAGCAGCCCTACTAGCGACGAGCAGTACTTC. As protein: CASSPTSDEQYF.

The chain recombines TRBV11-2 with TRBJ2-5; D unclear. Germline CDR1 SGHAT, CDR2 FQNNGV. V lost 1 base and J 4 bases, leaving 10 bases between the germline ends. This CDR3 has 14 residues. The CDR3 nucleotides read TGTGCCAGCAGCTTAGGAGAGAGGCGAGAGACCCAGTACTTC. Translated: CASSLGERRETQYF.

This chain uses TRBV29-1 with TRBJ2-2; 12 bases agree with TRBD2. Germline CDR1 SQVTM, CDR2 ANQGSEA. CDR3 size: 15 residues. V lost 5 bases, J lost 6 bases, and 7 bases stayed unmatched. CDR3 amino acids: CSVLLAGGVSGELFF. The CDR3 DNA follows: TGCAGCGTTCTCCTAGCGGGGGGGGTATCCGGGGAGCTGTTTTTT.

The rearrangement uses TRBV2 and TRBJ2-2; the match to TRBD1 covers 8 bases. This CDR3 has 16 residues. The germline V gene encodes CDR1 SNHLY and CDR2 FYNNEI. Trimming at V came to 5 bases and at J to 5 bases, leaving 10 bases not matched to a gene. CDR3 sequence (DNA): TGTGCCAGCAGTCAAAGAGGGACAGGCCGGACCGGGGAGCTGTTTTTT. Translating gives CASSQRGTGRTGELFF. Full variable domain (outside the CDR3, taken from reference TRBV2 and TRBJ2-2): EPEVTQTPSHQVTQMGQEVILRCVPISNHLYFYWYRQILGQKVEFLVSFYNNEISEKSEIFDDQFSVERPDGSNFTLKIRSTKLEDSAMYFCASSQRGTGRTGELFFGEGSRLTVL.

This chain uses TRBV2 with TRBJ2-3, with 8 bases identical to TRBD2. Germline CDR1 SNHLY, CDR2 FYNNEI. V lost 6 bases, J lost 6 bases, and 8 bases stayed unmatched. The CDR3 extends over 14 amino acids. CDR3 sequence (DNA): TGTGCCAGCAGGGGGGGTAGCGGGGCGGATACGCAGTATTTT. This gives the protein CASRGGSGADTQYF.

The J gene is TRBJ2-3, the V gene TRBV29-1; D not resolved. This CDR3 region has 12 residues. Trimming shortened V by 4 bases and J by 1 base, and 6 bases separated the two germline ends. Germline values: CDR1 SQVTM, CDR2 ANQGSEA. This chain's CDR3 is CSVGQGTDTQYF. CDR3 DNA: TGCAGCGTTGGGCAGGGCACAGATACGCAGTATTTT.

This sequence joins TRBV7-2 and TRBJ2-2; TRBD1 matches 9 bases. The length of the CDR3 is 18 residues. The germline V gene has CDR1 SGHTA and CDR2 FQGNSA. Losses at the gene ends were 0 bases for V and 3 bases for J; bases not matched to a gene: 8. CDR3 sequence reads: CASSLAGRTGVDTGELFF. Here the CDR3 DNA reads TGTGCCAGCAGCTTAGCTGGACGGACAGGGGTAGACACCGGGGAGCTGTTTTTT.